The clone carrying this T cell receptor beta chain was recorded at least ten times. This entry comes from a study of identical twins. Donors uniformly comprised healthy Caucasians. TCRdb called the 5' RACE reads again in MiXCR, with one record for every CDR3 protein. In the table there are about 240,000 distinct CDR3 sequences, about 10% of which are singletons. The germline CDR1 and CDR2 sequences are LGHNA and YSLEER. Trimming pared 0 bases from V and 5 bases from J, leaving 9 bases between. This CDR3 is built from 14 residues. This clonotype originated in a man in his fifties or sixties in good health. Sequencing used memory T cells sorted from blood. The chain joins TRBV4-3 to TRBJ2-3; D unresolved. As DNA, the CDR3 is TGCGCCAGCAGCCAAGAGGCCCACCGAGATACGCAGTATTTT. As protein: CASSQEAHRDTQYF.